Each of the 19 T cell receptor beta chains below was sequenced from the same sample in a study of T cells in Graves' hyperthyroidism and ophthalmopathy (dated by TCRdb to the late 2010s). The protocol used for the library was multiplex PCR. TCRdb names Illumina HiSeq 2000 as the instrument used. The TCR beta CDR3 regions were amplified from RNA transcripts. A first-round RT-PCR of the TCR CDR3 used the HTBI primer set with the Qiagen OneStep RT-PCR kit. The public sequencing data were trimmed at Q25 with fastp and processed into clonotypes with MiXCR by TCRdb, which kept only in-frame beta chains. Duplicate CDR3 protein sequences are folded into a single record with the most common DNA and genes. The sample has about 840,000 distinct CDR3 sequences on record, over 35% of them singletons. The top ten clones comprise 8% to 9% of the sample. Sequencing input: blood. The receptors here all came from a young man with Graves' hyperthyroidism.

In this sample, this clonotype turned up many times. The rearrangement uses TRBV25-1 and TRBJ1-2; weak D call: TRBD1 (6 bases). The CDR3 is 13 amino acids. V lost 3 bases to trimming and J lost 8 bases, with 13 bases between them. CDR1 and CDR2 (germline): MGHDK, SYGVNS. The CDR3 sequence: CASSEIGQWGYTF. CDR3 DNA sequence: TGTGCCAGCAGTGAGATCGGACAGTGGGGCTACACCTTC.

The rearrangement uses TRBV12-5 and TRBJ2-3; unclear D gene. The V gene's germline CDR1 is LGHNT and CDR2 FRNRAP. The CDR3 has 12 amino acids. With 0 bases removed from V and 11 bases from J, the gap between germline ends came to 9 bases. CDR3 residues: CASGLVWGEQYF. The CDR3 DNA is TGTGCTAGTGGTTTGGTTTGGGGTGAGCAGTATTTT.

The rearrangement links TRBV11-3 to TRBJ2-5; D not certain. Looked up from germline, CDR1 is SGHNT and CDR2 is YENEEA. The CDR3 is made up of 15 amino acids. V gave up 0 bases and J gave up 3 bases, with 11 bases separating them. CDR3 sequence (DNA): TGTGCCAGCAGCTTAGATCCCCACAGCGAAGAGACCCAGTACTTC. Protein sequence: CASSLDPHSEETQYF.

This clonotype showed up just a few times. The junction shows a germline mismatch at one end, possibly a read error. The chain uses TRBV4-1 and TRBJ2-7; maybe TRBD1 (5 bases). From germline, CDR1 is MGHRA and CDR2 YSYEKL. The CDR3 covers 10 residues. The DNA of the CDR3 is TGCGCCAGCAGCCAAGCTCCGACAGATTTC. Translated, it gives CASSQAPTDF.

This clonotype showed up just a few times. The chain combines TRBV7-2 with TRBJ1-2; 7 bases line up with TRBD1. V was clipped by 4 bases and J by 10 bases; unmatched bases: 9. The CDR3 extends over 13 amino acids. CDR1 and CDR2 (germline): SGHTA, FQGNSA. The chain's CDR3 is CASSWGQISDYTF. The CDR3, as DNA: TGTGCCAGCAGCTGGGGACAGATCTCTGACTACACCTTC. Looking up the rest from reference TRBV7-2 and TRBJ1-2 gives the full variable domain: GAGVSQSPSNKVTEKGKDVELRCDPISGHTALYWYRQSLGQGLEFLIYFQGNSAPDKSGLPSDRFSAERTGGSVSTLTIQRTQQEDSAVYLCASSWGQISDYTFGSGTRLTVV.

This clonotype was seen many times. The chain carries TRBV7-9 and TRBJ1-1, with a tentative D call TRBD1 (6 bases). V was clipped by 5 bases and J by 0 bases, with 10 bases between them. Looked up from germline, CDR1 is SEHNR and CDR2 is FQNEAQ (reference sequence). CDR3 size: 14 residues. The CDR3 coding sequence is TGTGCCAGCAGCCCGGACAGATTGAACACTGAAGCTTTCTTT. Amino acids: CASSPDRLNTEAFF.

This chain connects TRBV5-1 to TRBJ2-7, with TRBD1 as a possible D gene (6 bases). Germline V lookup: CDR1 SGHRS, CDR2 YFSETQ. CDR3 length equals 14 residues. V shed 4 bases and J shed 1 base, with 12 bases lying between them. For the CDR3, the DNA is TGCGCCAGCAGCCCGGACGGGACATCCTACGAGCAGTACTTC. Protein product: CASSPDGTSYEQYF.

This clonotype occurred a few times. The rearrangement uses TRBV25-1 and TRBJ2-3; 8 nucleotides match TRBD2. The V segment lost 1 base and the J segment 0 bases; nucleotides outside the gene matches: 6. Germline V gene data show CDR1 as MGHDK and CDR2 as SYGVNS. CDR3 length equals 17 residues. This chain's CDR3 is CASSESGRGVSTDTQYF. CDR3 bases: TGTGCCAGCAGTGAATCCGGGAGGGGGGTTAGCACAGATACGCAGTATTTT.

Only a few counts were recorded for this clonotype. The CDR3 spells CASSPSGILTEAFF. The CDR3 DNA follows: TGTGCCAGCAGCCCTTCCGGGATTCTTACTGAAGCTTTCTTT. The chain couples TRBV7-2 to TRBJ1-1, with D unresolved. Trimming stripped 5 bases from V and 5 bases from J, with 15 bases between. Germline V CDR1 and CDR2: SGHTA, FQGNSA. This CDR3 region has 14 residues.

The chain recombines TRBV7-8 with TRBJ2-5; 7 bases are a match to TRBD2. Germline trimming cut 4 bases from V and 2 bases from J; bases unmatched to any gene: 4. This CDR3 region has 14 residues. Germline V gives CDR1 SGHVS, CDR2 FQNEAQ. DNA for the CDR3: TGTGCCAGCAGCTCACTAGCGTCACAAGAGACCCAGTACTTC. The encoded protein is CASSSLASQETQYF.

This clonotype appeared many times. For the CDR3, the DNA is TGTGCCACCAGCAGAATAGGGTGGGAGGTCGACACTGAAGCTTTCTTT. It codes for CATSRIGWEVDTEAFF. J is TRBJ1-1 and V is TRBV15; D remains ambiguous. V shed 2 bases and J shed 3 bases, with 16 bases lying between them. CDR1 LNHNV and CDR2 YYDKDF come from the germline V gene (reference sequence). The CDR3 runs 16 residues.

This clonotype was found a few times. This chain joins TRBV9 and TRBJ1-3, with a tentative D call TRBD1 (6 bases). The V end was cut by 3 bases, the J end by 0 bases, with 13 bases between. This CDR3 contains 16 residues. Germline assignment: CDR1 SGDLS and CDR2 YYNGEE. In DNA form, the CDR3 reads TGTGCCAGCAGCGGCCCTTCGGACAGCTCTGGAAACACCATATATTTT. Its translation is CASSGPSDSSGNTIYF.

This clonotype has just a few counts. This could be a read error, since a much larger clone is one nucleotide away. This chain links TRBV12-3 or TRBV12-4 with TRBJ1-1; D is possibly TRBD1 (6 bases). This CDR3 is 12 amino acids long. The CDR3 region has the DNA TGTACCAGCAGTTTCCCGGACAGTGAAGCTTTCTTT. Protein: CTSSFPDSEAFF.

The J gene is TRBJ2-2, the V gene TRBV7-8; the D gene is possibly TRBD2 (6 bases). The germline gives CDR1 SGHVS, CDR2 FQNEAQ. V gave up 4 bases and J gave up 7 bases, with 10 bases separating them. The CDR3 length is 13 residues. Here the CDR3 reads CASSSPTSGELFF. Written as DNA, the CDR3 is TGTGCCAGCAGCTCTCCGACTAGCGGGGAGCTGTTTTTT.

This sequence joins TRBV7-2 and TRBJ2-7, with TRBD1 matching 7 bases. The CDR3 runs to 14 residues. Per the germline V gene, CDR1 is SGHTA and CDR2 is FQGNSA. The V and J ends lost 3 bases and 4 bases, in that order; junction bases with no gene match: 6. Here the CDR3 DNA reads TGTGCCAGCAGCTTCGCAGGGGGAGAATACGAGCAGTACTTC. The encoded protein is CASSFAGGEYEQYF.

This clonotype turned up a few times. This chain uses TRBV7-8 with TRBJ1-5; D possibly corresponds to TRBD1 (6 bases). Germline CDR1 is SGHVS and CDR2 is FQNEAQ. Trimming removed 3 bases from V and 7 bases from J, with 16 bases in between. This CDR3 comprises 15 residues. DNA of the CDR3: TGTGCCAGCAGCTTGGGGGGGCGCGTGAAACAGCCCCAGCATTTT. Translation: CASSLGGRVKQPQHF.

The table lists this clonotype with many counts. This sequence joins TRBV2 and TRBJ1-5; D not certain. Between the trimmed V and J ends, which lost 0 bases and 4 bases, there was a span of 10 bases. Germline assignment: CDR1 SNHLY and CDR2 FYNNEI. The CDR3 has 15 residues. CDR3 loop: CASSEALPGNQPQHF. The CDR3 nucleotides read TGTGCCAGCAGTGAAGCGCTCCCAGGAAATCAGCCCCAGCATTTT.

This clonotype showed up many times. The CDR3: CSAKDRLIGEQYF. The CDR3 DNA is TGCAGCGCCAAGGACCGTCTGATTGGAGAGCAGTACTTC. The chain has TRBV29-1 and TRBJ2-7; D remains ambiguous. This CDR3 is built from 13 residues. In germline, CDR1 is SQVTM, CDR2 ANQGSEA. Trimming removed 7 bases from V and 7 bases from J, with 20 bases in between.

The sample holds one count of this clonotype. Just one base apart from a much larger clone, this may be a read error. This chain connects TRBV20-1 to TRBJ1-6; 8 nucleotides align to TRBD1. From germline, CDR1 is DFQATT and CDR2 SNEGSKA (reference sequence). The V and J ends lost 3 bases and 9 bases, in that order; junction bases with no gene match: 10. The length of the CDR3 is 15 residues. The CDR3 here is CSASDTGQGGSPLHF. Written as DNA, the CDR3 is TGCAGTGCTAGTGACACAGGACAGGGAGGTTCACCCCTCCACTTT.